Listed below are T cell receptor beta chains from one sample, sequenced in a study of cytomegalovirus exposure and HLA in healthy donors. The method was immunoSEQ multiplex PCR; TCRdb's version includes in-frame clones alone and lacks a portion of them. The data contain about 140,000 clones, roughly 75% of them singletons. Sequences were obtained from PBMCs. The receptors stem from a man between 25 and 39 years old in good health. Each CDR3 is given with its conserved first and last residue. The D gene is left open where the match is weak. The size entry is marked missing in some rows and otherwise reads once, few, many or a size class.

NA	TRBV7-9	NA	TRBJ2-3	CSSSPSPDTQYF	TGTTCCAGCAGCCCGTCTCCGGATACGCAGTATTTT
NA	TRBV18	NA	TRBJ2-7	CASSPPRTRKAYEQYF	TGTGCCAGCTCACCACCTCGGACTCGGAAGGCCTACGAGCAGTACTTC
TRBD1	TRBV27	NA	TRBJ2-1	CASSLRWDSVYNEQFF	TGTGCCAGCAGTTTAAGGTGGGACAGCGTCTACAATGAGCAGTTCTTC
TRBD2	TRBV6-5	NA	TRBJ2-2	CASRDSGSGELFF	TGTGCCAGCAGGGATAGCGGGAGTGGGGAGCTGTTTTTT
TRBD1	TRBV6-1	NA	TRBJ2-2	CASSGQGRASNTGELFF	TGTGCCAGCAGTGGACAGGGGCGCGCTTCGAACACCGGGGAGCTGTTTTTT
NA	TRBV2	NA	TRBJ2-1	CASSGGGGKDYNEQFF	TGTGCCAGCAGTGGAGGTGGAGGGAAGGACTACAATGAGCAGTTCTTC
NA	TRBV20-1	NA	TRBJ1-2	CSAETGYGYTF	TGCAGTGCCGAGACAGGCTATGGCTACACCTTC
NA	TRBV6-1	NA	TRBJ2-7	CASSVLVELYEQYF	TGTGCCAGCAGTGTGTTGGTAGAACTCTACGAGCAGTACTTC
NA	TRBV25-1	NA	TRBJ2-6	CATRGSGANVLTF	TGTGCCACCCGGGGCTCTGGGGCCAACGTCCTGACTTTC
TRBD2	TRBV18	NA	TRBJ2-7	CASSPEGGRAGEQYF	TGTGCCAGCTCACCCGAGGGCGGGAGGGCCGGCGAGCAGTACTTC
TRBD1	TRBV7-9	NA	TRBJ1-3	CSSSVNTQGAGNTIYF	TGTTCCAGCAGCGTAAATACACAGGGGGCTGGAAACACCATATATTTT
TRBD2	TRBV28	NA	TRBJ2-7	CASSVGLADAYEQYF	TGTGCCAGCAGCGTCGGACTAGCGGACGCCTACGAGCAGTACTTC
NA	TRBV7-3	few	TRBJ1-5	CASSSDGNQPQHF	TGTGCCAGCAGCTCCGACGGGAATCAGCCCCAGCATTTT
NA	TRBV14	NA	TRBJ1-6	CASSQTGHNSPLHF	TGTGCCAGCAGCCAGACAGGCCATAATTCACCCCTCCACTTT
NA	TRBV25-1	NA	TRBJ2-1	CASSDHIRTANEQFF	TGTGCCAGCAGTGATCACATTCGGACTGCCAATGAGCAGTTCTTC
TRBD1	TRBV30	NA	TRBJ2-1	CAWSGTGTYNEQLF	TGTGCCTGGAGCGGGACAGGTACCTACAATGAGCAGCTCTTC
NA	TRBV28	NA	TRBJ2-4	CASSQSDDIQYF	TGTGCCAGCAGTCAGAGCGACGACATTCAGTACTTC
TRBD1	TRBV7-6	NA	TRBJ1-1	CASSLSGTGATEAFF	TGTGCCAGCAGCTTATCCGGGACAGGGGCGACTGAAGCTTTCTTT
NA	TRBV11-2	NA	TRBJ2-3	CASSLQRFTDTQYF	TGTGCCAGCAGCTTACAGCGTTTTACAGATACGCAGTATTTT
NA	TRBV27	NA	TRBJ1-2	CASSPSAGVNGYTF	TGTGCCAGCTCCCCATCAGCGGGGGTGAATGGCTACACCTTC
NA	TRBV7-9	NA	TRBJ2-7	CSSSPPFPQQYF	TGTTCCAGCAGCCCCCCGTTTCCTCAGCAGTACTTC
NA	TRBV28	NA	TRBJ2-3	CASTPQRTTSTDTQYF	TGTGCCAGCACCCCCCAGCGGACTACTAGCACAGATACGCAGTATTTT
NA	TRBV10-3	few	TRBJ1-1	CAISVGQMNTEAFF	TGTGCCATCAGTGTTGGACAGATGAACACTGAAGCTTTCTTT
NA	TRBV13	few	TRBJ2-1	CASSFSRFRGNNEQFF	TGTGCCAGCAGCTTTTCACGTTTTAGGGGAAACAATGAGCAGTTCTTC
TRBD1	TRBV30	NA	TRBJ1-2	CAWSTGVRNYGYTF	TGTGCCTGGAGCACAGGGGTCAGAAACTATGGCTACACCTTC
TRBD2	TRBV29-1	NA	TRBJ2-3	CSATGGFGRELTDTQYF	TGCAGCGCTACCGGGGGATTCGGGCGGGAGCTCACAGATACGCAGTATTTT
NA	TRBV6-5	NA	TRBJ1-1	CASSYSITQVNTEAFF	TGTGCCAGCAGTTACTCGATCACGCAGGTGAACACTGAAGCTTTCTTT
NA	TRBV10-1	NA	TRBJ2-7	CASSDRLGSVDEQYF	TGCGCCAGCAGTGATCGACTAGGGAGCGTCGACGAGCAGTACTTC
NA	TRBV7-6	NA	TRBJ2-1	CASSLGSGQRGGEQFF	TGTGCCAGCAGCTTAGGTTCCGGACAGAGGGGGGGTGAGCAGTTCTTC
TRBD1	TRBV28	NA	TRBJ1-4	CASSNSRGTVGEKLFF	TGTGCCAGCAGTAATTCTCGTGGGACAGTCGGGGAAAAACTGTTTTTT
NA	TRBV20-1	NA	TRBJ1-5	CSARGRGQHF	TGCAGTGCCAGAGGGCGGGGTCAGCATTTT
TRBD2	TRBV7-8	NA	TRBJ2-3	CASSREGLAHSTDTQYF	TGTGCCAGCAGTCGTGAGGGACTAGCGCACAGCACAGATACGCAGTATTTT
NA	TRBV7-9	NA	TRBJ1-2	CASAMSDYGYTF	TGTGCCAGCGCGATGAGCGACTATGGCTACACCTTC
NA	TRBV19	NA	TRBJ2-3	CASSIGGTGTPDTQYF	TGTGCCAGTAGTATAGGCGGGACCGGGACCCCAGATACGCAGTATTTT
NA	TRBV19	NA	TRBJ2-1	CASSIGEAGSYNEQFF	TGTGCCAGTAGTATAGGAGAAGCTGGCTCCTACAATGAGCAGTTCTTC
TRBD2	TRBV10-3	few	TRBJ2-3	CAISGSSGSGTDTQYF	TGTGCCATCAGTGGGTCTAGCGGGAGTGGCACAGATACGCAGTATTTT
NA	TRBV30	NA	TRBJ2-3	CAWSVRGIPTDTQYF	TGTGCCTGGAGTGTAAGAGGGATCCCCACAGATACGCAGTATTTT
NA	TRBV28	NA	TRBJ1-2	CASGPNYGYTF	TGTGCCAGCGGGCCTAACTATGGCTACACCTTC
TRBD1	TRBV13	NA	TRBJ1-1	CASTSGGAGATEAFF	TGTGCCAGCACGTCAGGGGGCGCAGGGGCCACTGAAGCTTTCTTT
TRBD1	TRBV5-8	NA	TRBJ2-7	CASSFSRQGVDYEQYF	TGTGCCAGCAGCTTTAGCCGTCAGGGGGTGGACTACGAGCAGTACTTC